This TCR beta chain emerged from a study of Ad26.COV2.S vaccination and SARS-CoV-2 variants. The ends were cut back, 3 bases at V and 10 bases at J, with 11 bases in the middle. Per germline, CDR1 SGHVS and CDR2 FNYEAQ. The CDR3 consists of 12 residues. Libraries were prepared by immunoSEQ multiplex PCR; TCRdb keeps only in-frame clonotypes and omits some of them. The sample lists more than 150,000 clones; around 90% were seen once. Concerning this clone: Its target is unknown.

Study outcomes and limitations: Spike-specific TCR breadth in vaccine recipients exceeded that seen in placebo recipients. Vaccinees and placebo recipients showed similar non-spike TCR breadth. The analyses of TCR breadth and depth may have understated the size of total T cell responses. After vaccination, substantial breadth of spike-specific CD8+ and CD4+ responses was reported.

V and J are TRBV7-6 and TRBJ2-3; possibly TRBD1 or TRBD2 for D (5 bases each). The receptor comes from a human donor who had recovered from COVID-19. The input for sequencing was peripheral blood, taken after recovery from COVID-19. CDR3 sequence: CASSLGDEAQYF. The DNA of the CDR3 is TGTGCCAGCAGCTTGGGGGACGAGGCGCAGTATTTT.